This is a list of T cell receptor beta chains from one sample in a study of CD8+ T cells in alopecia areata. TCRdb keeps only in-frame clones here, not all; method: immunoSEQ multiplex PCR. The sample contains around 200,000 clones, almost 65% of which appear only once. The sample here was CD4+ T cells sorted from blood, taken at week 0. These receptors came from a human donor with alopecia areata. The CDR3 runs from the conserved cysteine through the conserved F or W. The D gene is left open where the match is weak. A row's size may be missing; if present it is once, few, many or a size class.

V	D	J	size	DNA	CDR3
TRBV6-5	.	TRBJ2-7	.	TGTGCCAGCAGCCCTCTAGAGGGACCCTACGAGCAGTACTTC	CASSPLEGPYEQYF
TRBV2	.	TRBJ2-2	.	TGTGCCAGCAGTGTGACACCGAACACCGGGGAGCTGTTTTTT	CASSVTPNTGELFF
TRBV29-1	.	TRBJ1-1	.	TGCAGCGTTGTCCCTCAGGGTCAAGCTTTCTTT	CSVVPQGQAFF
TRBV27	.	TRBJ2-3	.	TGTGCCAGCAGTTCCTCGGGTAGGGCCGGGGATACGCAGTATTTT	CASSSSGRAGDTQYF
TRBV5-1	.	TRBJ1-1	.	TGCGCCAGCAGCTTGGGGAAGGGAGAAGCTTTCTTT	CASSLGKGEAFF
TRBV10-3	.	TRBJ2-6	.	TGTGCCATCAGTGAGGGGGGGGCCCCAGGGTCTGGGGCCAACGTCCTGACTTTC	CAISEGGAPGSGANVLTF
TRBV29-1	.	TRBJ2-1	.	TGCAGCGCCAATGAGCAGTTCTTC	CSANEQFF
TRBV30	.	TRBJ1-6	.	TGTGCCTGGAGTCGAGAGTATAATTCACCCCTCCACTTT	CAWSREYNSPLHF
TRBV9	TRBD2	TRBJ2-5	.	TGTGCCAGCACACCAGGCCTAGCGGGGAAAGAGACCCAGTACTTC	CASTPGLAGKETQYF
TRBV19	TRBD1	TRBJ1-5	.	TGTGCCAGTAGCCCGGACAGGGGAGGCAATCAGCCCCAGCATTTT	CASSPDRGGNQPQHF
TRBV4-3	.	TRBJ2-7	few	TGCGCCAGCAGCCGAGACCCTCTGGGAGAGCAGTACTTC	CASSRDPLGEQYF
TRBV7-6	TRBD1	TRBJ1-6	.	TGTGCCAGCAGCGTTGCCCCCAGGGGGTCACCCCTCCACTTT	CASSVAPRGSPLHF
TRBV5-1	.	TRBJ2-5	.	TGCGCCAGCAGCGGCTTCGGAGGGCCGGGGGAGACCCAGTACTTC	CASSGFGGPGETQYF
TRBV6-5	.	TRBJ2-6	.	TGTGCCAGCAGTGTTTGGGGGTCTGGGGCCAACGTCCTGACTTTC	CASSVWGSGANVLTF
TRBV7-2	.	TRBJ1-1	few	TGTGCCAGCAGCTTACTTCACCCGGGTTTGTCTATTGAAGCTTTCTTT	CASSLLHPGLSIEAFF
TRBV19	.	TRBJ2-2	.	TGTGCCAGTAGTATTGCAGGGCTTAACACCGGGGAGCTGTTTTTT	CASSIAGLNTGELFF
TRBV7-9	TRBD1	TRBJ2-7	.	TGTGCCAGCAGCTTAGCTAAACCGGGACAGGTTTCCTACGAGCAGTACTTC	CASSLAKPGQVSYEQYF
TRBV30	.	TRBJ2-5	.	TGTGCCTGGAGTGTGACAGCACCTCAAGAGACCCAGTACTTC	CAWSVTAPQETQYF
TRBV29-1	.	TRBJ1-1	few	TGCAGCGTTTTAGCCTTGTCGGGGGGCACTGAAGCTTTCTTT	CSVLALSGGTEAFF
TRBV29-1	TRBD1	TRBJ2-7	.	TGCAGCGTTGAAGGCGGACAGGGTTATGACGAGCAGTACTTC	CSVEGGQGYDEQYF
TRBV27	.	TRBJ1-6	once	TGTGCCAGCAGTTTCACCAGGCCGAATTCACCCCTCCACTTT	CASSFTRPNSPLHF
TRBV29-1	.	TRBJ2-7	.	TGCAGCGTTGCTGAGGTCCCCGCCTACGAGCAGTACTTC	CSVAEVPAYEQYF
TRBV30	TRBD1	TRBJ1-4	few	TGTGCCTGGAGTCAACAGGGGAGTGCTCGAAATGAAAAACTGTTTTTT	CAWSQQGSARNEKLFF
TRBV15	.	TRBJ1-2	once	TGTGCCACCAGCAGAGATAATCGCCAGCTAGCTAACTATGGCTACACCTTC	CATSRDNRQLANYGYTF
TRBV29-1	TRBD2	TRBJ2-1	.	TGCAGCGTTAATACTAGACTAGCCGACAATGAGCAGTTCTTC	CSVNTRLADNEQFF
TRBV30	.	TRBJ2-2	.	TGCGCCTGGAGCGCCGGAGCTGGAACCGGGGAGCTGTTTTTT	CAWSAGAGTGELFF
TRBV29-1	.	TRBJ1-5	.	TGCAGCGTTTCGCAGGGAAGACATCAGCCCCAGCATTTT	CSVSQGRHQPQHF
TRBV27	TRBD1	TRBJ2-5	.	TGTGCCAGCAGTCCGGGGACAGGGCGAGAGACCCAGTACTTC	CASSPGTGRETQYF
TRBV14	.	TRBJ1-4	.	TGTGCCAGCAGCCAAGGTGGGCATGGATCCGCACTGTTTTTT	CASSQGGHGSALFF
TRBV4-1	.	TRBJ1-2	.	TGCGCCAGCAGCCAGGGGGATGGCTACACCTTC	CASSQGDGYTF
TRBV30	.	TRBJ1-2	once	TGTGCCTGGACCCGGACGGACCAGACCTATGGCTACACCTTC	CAWTRTDQTYGYTF
TRBV27	.	TRBJ1-5	.	TGTGCCAGCACAACAGGGACACATCAGCCCCAGCATTTT	CASTTGTHQPQHF
TRBV2	.	TRBJ2-7	few	TGTGCCAGCAGTGACGACAGTAGCTACGAGCAGTACTTC	CASSDDSSYEQYF
TRBV5-1	.	TRBJ2-7	.	TGCGCCAGCAGCTATAACAGGGTCAACGAGCAGTACTTC	CASSYNRVNEQYF
TRBV12-5	.	TRBJ2-1	.	TGTGCTAGTGGTTTGGTACTCAGGATATACAATGAGCAGTTCTTC	CASGLVLRIYNEQFF
TRBV6-5	.	TRBJ1-1	.	TGTGCCAGCAGCCTGAACTATTTGAACACTGAAGCTTTCTTT	CASSLNYLNTEAFF
TRBV5-1	.	TRBJ2-7	few	TGCGCCAGCAGTCGCGACAGCTACGAGCAGTACTTC	CASSRDSYEQYF
TRBV7-9	.	TRBJ2-3	.	TGTGCCAGCAGCCACGAACTAGCTTCCACAGATACGCAGTATTTT	CASSHELASTDTQYF
TRBV23-1	TRBD1	TRBJ2-7	.	TGCGCCAGCAGTCAACTCCACAGGGGTGGTGAGCAGTACTTC	CASSQLHRGGEQYF
TRBV4-3	.	TRBJ2-1	.	TGCGCCAGCAGCCAACTTCAGGAGAATGAGCAGTTCTTC	CASSQLQENEQFF
TRBV6-5	.	TRBJ1-6	few	TGTGCCAGCAGTTACTCGGTCTTCCAGGGCTGGTCACCCCTCCACTTT	CASSYSVFQGWSPLHF
TRBV13	TRBD1	TRBJ1-6	few	TGTGCCAGCAGCATACGGGACAGGGACTATAATTCACCCCTCCACTTT	CASSIRDRDYNSPLHF
TRBV6-5	TRBD1	TRBJ1-2	.	TGTGCCACCACGGACAGGTCCCAGGGCTACACCTTC	CATTDRSQGYTF
TRBV5-6	TRBD1	TRBJ1-2	once	TGTGCCAGCAGCCGACAGGGGCCGACTAACTATGGCTACACCTTC	CASSRQGPTNYGYTF